Listed here are 28 T cell receptor beta chains from one sample, sequenced in a study of blood T cell repertoires in COVID-19. Sequencing used immunoSEQ multiplex PCR; TCRdb keeps in-frame clones, though not all of them. This table has just over 300,000 clones, 90% appearing once. Material for sequencing was PBMCs or T cells enriched from blood (not recorded which). Receptors were obtained from a woman younger than 35 with acute COVID-19.

On this clone: The same CDR3 arises from other DNA sequences in this sample as well. The J gene is TRBJ1-5, the V gene TRBV30; D not resolved. This CDR3 has 12 amino acids. The germline gives CDR1 GTSNPN, CDR2 SVGIG (reference sequence). Trimming pared 0 bases from V and 6 bases from J, leaving 6 bases between. DNA for the CDR3: TGTGCCTGGAGTGTTCGAGGTCAGCCCCAGCATTTT. Translating gives CAWSVRGQPQHF. The full variable domain, with the rest looked up from reference TRBV30 and TRBJ1-5, is SQTIHQWPATLVQPVGSPLSLECTVEGTSNPNLYWYRQAAGRGLQLLFYSVGIGQISSEVPQNLSASRPQDRQFILSSKKLLLSDSGFYLCAWSVRGQPQHFGDGTRLSIL.

Concerning this clone itself: Within the sample, other DNA sequences also encode this same CDR3. This chain joins TRBV12-3 or TRBV12-4 and TRBJ1-2; 7 positions agree with TRBD1. This CDR3 spans 13 amino acids. J was trimmed by 2 bases and V by 3 bases; bases with no gene match: 0. CDR3 loop: CASSLGQNYGYTF. The CDR3 region has the DNA TGTGCCAGCAGTTTGGGACAGAACTATGGCTACACCTTC.

This clone was picked up one time. CDR3 DNA: TGTGCCAGCAGCGAGACCCTTATTAGCAGGGGCCAGCATTTT. Its translation is CASSETLISRGQHF. V gene TRBV6-5 combines with J gene TRBJ1-5, with a possible D match to TRBD1 (6 bases). Germline V lookup: CDR1 MNHEY, CDR2 SVGAGI. CDR3 length: 14 amino acids. V lost 6 bases and J 12 bases, leaving 21 bases between the germline ends.

The chain combines TRBV5-8 with TRBJ1-1; D is perhaps TRBD1 (5 bases). In germline, CDR1 is SGHTS, CDR2 YDEGEE. There are 14 residues in the CDR3. Deletions cut 4 bases from V and 0 bases from J, with 10 bases between. CDR3 region: CASSPGTVNTEAFF. The CDR3 DNA sequence: TGTGCCAGCAGCCCCGGGACTGTGAACACTGAAGCTTTCTTT.

V and J are TRBV25-1 and TRBJ1-6; D is possibly TRBD1 (5 bases). This CDR3 comprises 16 residues. Germline CDR1 is MGHDK and CDR2 is SYGVNS. Trimming cost V 5 bases and J 8 bases, with 19 bases left between them. The CDR3 sequence: CASSKGRAVRDSPLHF. The CDR3 bases are TGTGCCAGCAGTAAGGGGAGGGCCGTTAGAGATTCACCCCTCCACTTT. The variable domain in full, with the rest retrieved from reference TRBV25-1 and TRBJ1-6, is EADIYQTPRYLVIGTGKKITLECSQTMGHDKMYWYQQDPGMELHLIHYSYGVNSTEKGDLSSESTVSRIRTEHFPLTLESARPSHTSQYLCASSKGRAVRDSPLHFGNGTRLTVT.

The chain's CDR3 is CSVATDADTQYF. The CDR3 DNA reads as TGCAGCGTTGCGACAGACGCAGATACGCAGTATTTT. This chain uses TRBV29-1 with TRBJ2-3; tentative D call: TRBD1 (5 bases). The CDR3 has 12 residues. Trimming cost V 4 bases and J 4 bases, with 9 bases left between them. Looked up from germline, CDR1 is SQVTM and CDR2 is ANQGSEA.

This clone was observed once. The chain has TRBV10-1 and TRBJ2-4; 8 bases match TRBD1. The CDR3 has 15 residues. Germline loops: CDR1 WNHNN, CDR2 SYGVQD (reference sequence). Trimming at V came to 5 bases and at J to 0 bases, leaving 3 bases not matched to a gene. In DNA, the CDR3 is TGCGCCAGCAGTAAGGACAGGGAAGCCAAAAACATTCAGTACTTC. Its translation: CASSKDREAKNIQYF.

The chain has TRBV4-2 and TRBJ2-7, with 8 bases matching TRBD2. Germline CDR1 reads LGHNA; CDR2 reads YNFKEQ. Germline trimming cut 1 base from V and 3 bases from J; bases unmatched to any gene: 11. This CDR3 is 17 amino acids long. The CDR3 coding sequence is TGTGCCAGCAGCCAAGCGGCCAATAGCGGGAACAGCTACGAGCAGTACTTC. Translating it yields CASSQAANSGNSYEQYF.

The chain joins TRBV19 to TRBJ2-7, with D perhaps matching TRBD1 (6 bases). V was shortened by 5 bases and J by 6 bases, with 11 bases between the two germline ends. The CDR3 totals 12 residues. Germline V gene lookup returns CDR1 LNHDA and CDR2 SQIVND (reference sequence). CDR3 residues: CASSVTGTEQYF. CDR3 DNA: TGTGCCAGTAGTGTCACAGGGACCGAGCAGTACTTC.

In DNA, the CDR3 is TGTGCCAGCAGTTTAATTCAGGGGGCGAGAGCAGATGCCAACTATGGCTACACCTTC. Translation: CASSLIQGARADANYGYTF. The gene calls are TRBV28 and TRBJ1-2; 8 bases are a match to TRBD1. Germline V gene lookup returns CDR1 MDHEN and CDR2 SYDVKM. This CDR3 is 19 amino acids long. V shed 2 bases and J 2 bases; nucleotides not matched to a gene: 16.

This rearrangement joins TRBV28 to TRBJ1-6; D is unclear. Trimming took 8 bases from V and 7 from J, leaving 15 bases between them. Germline V gene sequence: CDR1 MDHEN, CDR2 SYDVKM. The CDR3 spans 14 residues. DNA for the CDR3: TGTGCCAGCCAACCGGGGTTTGGGAATTCACCCCTCCACTTT. Its protein product is CASQPGFGNSPLHF.

The rearrangement joins TRBV7-3 to TRBJ2-5; TRBD1 matches at 11 bases. The CDR3 is 14 amino acids. V was pared by 5 bases and J by 9 bases, with 8 bases of the junction left unmatched. CDR1 is SGHTA, CDR2 FQGTGA, per germline. Here the CDR3 DNA reads TGTGCCAGCAGCCCGGGACAGGGGGAGGGGGCCCAGTACTTC. It translates to CASSPGQGEGAQYF.

This chain joins TRBV5-4 and TRBJ1-6; D not resolved. Germline lookup yields CDR1 SGHNT and CDR2 YYREEE (reference sequence). The CDR3 consists of 13 residues. V was trimmed by 0 bases and J by 11 bases, leaving 9 bases between them. The CDR3, as DNA: TGTGCCAGCAGCTTGGACGAGGTGCCACCCCTCCACTTT. This codes for CASSLDEVPPLHF.

The chain is built from TRBV5-6 and TRBJ2-7, with D maybe TRBD2 (5 bases). Trimming pared 4 bases from V and 3 bases from J, leaving 17 bases between. Germline V CDR1 and CDR2: SGHDT, YYEEEE. The CDR3 totals 15 residues. The CDR3 DNA is TGTGCCAGCAGCCTACCCGAGGGCCTCCTCTACGAGCAGTACTTC. Translating it yields CASSLPEGLLYEQYF.

The chain recombines TRBV19 with TRBJ1-1; 11 nucleotides match TRBD1. Germline V lookup: CDR1 LNHDA, CDR2 SQIVND (reference sequence). This CDR3 region has 16 residues. Trimming cost V 4 bases and J 3 bases; bases outside gene matches: 7. CDR3 region: CASSKIPGQGDTEAFF. In nucleotides, the CDR3 is TGTGCCAGTAGTAAAATCCCGGGACAGGGGGACACTGAAGCTTTCTTT.

V gene TRBV7-9 combines with J gene TRBJ2-5; tentative D call: TRBD1 (6 bases). The CDR3 has 16 residues. V was clipped by 3 bases and J by 2 bases, with 16 bases between them. The germline V gene has CDR1 SEHNR and CDR2 FQNEAQ (reference sequence). The CDR3 loop reads CASSLITGPGQETQYF. The DNA of the CDR3 is TGTGCCAGCAGCTTGATTACAGGGCCTGGACAAGAGACCCAGTACTTC. Complete variable domain (other parts from reference TRBV7-9 and TRBJ2-5): DTGVSQNPRHKITKRGQNVTFRCDPISEHNRLYWYRQTLGQGPEFLTYFQNEAQLEKSRLLSDRFSAERPKGSFSTLEIQRTEQGDSAMYLCASSLITGPGQETQYFGPGTRLLVL.

The rearrangement joins TRBV27 to TRBJ1-2, with no clear D. This CDR3 region has 14 residues. V dropped 4 bases and J dropped 2 bases, with 11 bases sitting between them. Germline CDR1 and CDR2: MNHEY and SMNVEV (reference sequence). The CDR3 spells CASSSLGLNYGYTF. CDR3 DNA sequence: TGTGCCAGCAGTTCTTTAGGACTGAACTATGGCTACACCTTC.

This chain uses TRBV27 with TRBJ2-1; D remains ambiguous. V lost 5 bases and J 0 bases, leaving 5 bases between the germline ends. CDR1 and CDR2 (germline): MNHEY, SMNVEV (reference sequence). The CDR3 length is 13 residues. The CDR3 DNA sequence: TGTGCCAGCAGTGCCAGCTCCTACAATGAGCAGTTCTTC. Translated, it gives CASSASSYNEQFF.

In this sample, this clone turned up a few times. The genes are TRBV2 and TRBJ1-5; D may be TRBD1 (5 bases). V lost 5 bases and J lost 0, with 17 bases in between. The CDR3 runs to 17 residues. Germline V gives CDR1 SNHLY, CDR2 FYNNEI. CDR3: CASSSRGIGYSNQPQHF. Written as DNA, the CDR3 is TGTGCCAGCAGTTCCCGGGGGATCGGGTATAGCAATCAGCCCCAGCATTTT.

This clone was seen a few times. The CDR3 nucleotides read TGTGCCAGCAGTTTATCCGGAGGCAATCAGCCCCAGCATTTT. It translates to CASSLSGGNQPQHF. The rearrangement uses TRBV27 and TRBJ1-5; D gene ambiguous. CDR1 and CDR2 from the germline V gene are MNHEY and SMNVEV (reference sequence). The CDR3 contains 14 residues. Trimming took 0 bases from V and 2 from J, leaving 5 bases between them.

The J gene is TRBJ2-7, the V gene TRBV9; a weak D match, TRBD1 (6 bases). V lost 7 bases and J lost 5, with 10 bases in between. Germline V gives CDR1 SGDLS, CDR2 YYNGEE. The CDR3 is 11 residues long. The CDR3 sequence is CASGNRDEQYF. The CDR3 region has the DNA TGTGCCAGCGGGAACAGGGACGAGCAGTACTTC.

The V and J genes are TRBV20-1 and TRBJ2-7, with no clear D. The CDR3 has 15 residues. CDR1 and CDR2 from the germline V gene are DFQATT and SNEGSKA (reference sequence). With 3 bases removed from V and 2 bases from J, the gap between germline ends came to 17 bases. The CDR3 region has the DNA TGCAGTGCTAGTGCCCACCCTAGAAGGCCCTACGAGCAGTACTTC. Encoded protein: CSASAHPRRPYEQYF.

The chain links TRBV19 to TRBJ2-7; the match to TRBD2 covers 7 bases. Germline CDR1 reads LNHDA; CDR2 reads SQIVND (reference sequence). The CDR3 extends over 15 amino acids. The V gene end was trimmed by 5 bases and the J gene end by 3 bases; junction bases not matched to a gene: 10. The CDR3 reads CASSSPSGNHYEQYF. As DNA, the CDR3 is TGTGCCAGTAGTTCCCCTAGCGGAAACCACTACGAGCAGTACTTC.

V and J are TRBV5-5 and TRBJ1-4; D is perhaps TRBD1 (6 bases). V lost 3 bases to trimming and J lost 6 bases, with 12 bases between them. This CDR3 is built from 14 residues. CDR1 is SGHKS, CDR2 YYEKEE, per germline (reference sequence). CDR3 coding DNA: TGTGCCAGCAGCTCCACAGGGTCAGATGAAAAACTGTTTTTT. This encodes CASSSTGSDEKLFF.

This chain joins TRBV6-5 and TRBJ1-2; D remains unclear. V lost 2 bases to trimming and J lost 8 bases, with 9 bases between them. Per germline, CDR1 MNHEY and CDR2 SVGAGI. The CDR3 runs 12 residues. CDR3 DNA: TGTGCCAGCAGTTACGACAAAATGGGCTACACCTTC. Protein sequence: CASSYDKMGYTF.

This sequence joins TRBV28 and TRBJ1-2, with 10 bases matching TRBD1. From germline, CDR1 is MDHEN and CDR2 SYDVKM. The CDR3 contains 15 residues. J was trimmed by 4 bases and V by 11 bases; bases with no gene match: 13. DNA of the CDR3: TGTGCCCCCGCCCCAGGGACAGGGGTCACCTATGGCTACACCTTC. Protein: CAPAPGTGVTYGYTF.

This CDR3 reads CASSPGGSSYNEQFF. CDR3 sequence (DNA): TGTGCCAGCAGTCCCGGGGGTAGCTCCTACAATGAGCAGTTCTTC. The chain employs TRBV28 and TRBJ2-1; tentatively, D is TRBD2 (6 bases). The V gene's germline CDR1 is MDHEN and CDR2 SYDVKM. V lost 5 bases and J 0 bases, leaving 11 bases between the germline ends. The CDR3 is 15 amino acids.

V is TRBV18 and J is TRBJ1-2; TRBD1 agrees at 8 bases. Losses at the gene ends were 4 bases for V and 7 bases for J; bases not matched to a gene: 14. The CDR3 runs 16 residues. CDR1 KGHSH and CDR2 LQKENI come from the germline V gene. CDR3 amino acids: CASSLIETGDLFGYTF. CDR3 bases: TGTGCCAGCTCACTAATTGAGACAGGGGACCTATTTGGCTACACCTTC.